These T cell receptor beta chains were read from a single sample in a study of human T cells and chemical hapten exposure. MiXCR, run by TCRdb on the RACE reads, gives a single entry per CDR3 protein. Here the sample spans 75,000 to 90,000 distinct CDR3 sequences, approximately 10% being singletons. The specimen was whole blood, collected in connection with sensitization to the hapten diphenylcyclopropenone (DPC). These receptors were collected from a woman aged 45-65 years with alopecia areata. Some clones in this sample may be carry-over from other donors' samples. CDR3s include the opening cysteine and the closing phenylalanine or tryptophan. A D gene is named only where the DNA matches it firmly.

>TRBD2|TRBV11-2
CASSLVPPGLAGSYEQYF
>TRBD2|TRBV7-2
CASSSSGVSSYEQYF
>-|TRBV7-9
CASSLEVGTQYF
>-|TRBV5-1
CASSFGDGNQPQHF
>-|TRBV11-2
CASSRGQLNEKLFF
>-|TRBV29-1
CSVEALGQNIQYF
>TRBD2|TRBV6-4
CATVGLAGDGVCKGYNEQFF
>TRBD1|TRBV19
CASSFGGTEHF
>-|TRBV24-1
CATRGGIGNIQYF
>TRBD2|TRBV20-1
CSPRGLAEAGELFF
>TRBD2|TRBV20-1
CSAAGGNTDTQYF
>-|TRBV28
CASSFPAGGAQPQHF
>-|TRBV6-2/TRBV6-3
CASSFLKGAKNIQYF
>-|TRBV29-1
CSVTHRVTEAFF
>-|TRBV29-1
CSVAYSQETQYF
>TRBD1|TRBV7-6
CASSATGASTDTQYF
>-|TRBV28
CASSLPTGMEYF
>-|TRBV2
CACAQGGGNEQFF
>-|TRBV28
CASSLSWGPANTGELFF
>-|TRBV5-4
CASSINPSTLYEQYF
>-|TRBV12-3/TRBV12-4
CASTGTPLDTQYF
>-|TRBV5-1
CASSPLVARADTQYF
>-|TRBV14
CASSLLVGGELFF
>-|TRBV19
CASGPGTSFEQFF
>TRBD2|TRBV5-1
CASSLRGRAGNEQFF
>-|TRBV29-1
CSVEGVDFLETDTQYF
>TRBD2|TRBV12-5
CASGPSGRNEQFF
>TRBD2|TRBV18
CASSLLTSPNEQFF
>TRBD2|TRBV29-1
CSGTSGRGGELFF
>-|TRBV11-2
CGSSQGVYNEQFF
>-|TRBV24-1
CATSDTPNYGYTF
>-|TRBV6-2/TRBV6-3
CASSYTHGGGYTF
>-|TRBV30
CAWSFATDTQYF
>-|TRBV3-1
CASSQEESRSGANVLTF
>-|TRBV11-2
CASSPGRAYEQYF
>TRBD1|TRBV10-3
CAISDPGTEYQETQYF
>-|TRBV5-4
CASSSTSIQYGSEQFF
>-|TRBV3-1
CASSQGTDTQYF
>TRBD2|TRBV29-1
CSVESAGGLNF
>TRBD1|TRBV29-1
CSGGTVGTEAFF
>-|TRBV11-2
CASSPRQAISSYEQYF
>TRBD1|TRBV4-2
CASSQGRDRGFPYEQYF
>-|TRBV5-1
CASSSFLRATNEKLFF
>TRBD1|TRBV6-1
CASSLGTGNNNSPLHF
>-|TRBV29-1
CSVVADPYEQYF
>-|TRBV29-1
CSVGKTEAFF
>-|TRBV10-3
CAIRDGTGTDTQYF